Below, 9 T cell receptor beta chains from the same sample are listed, as sequenced in a study of blood T cell repertoires in COVID-19. The data were produced by immunoSEQ multiplex PCR, yet TCRdb's version contains in-frame clones alone and is incomplete. The sample has about 61,000 clones, around 73% seen once. Input material: peripheral blood. Receptor source: a man of 80 years or more with active or convalescent COVID-19.

The chain joins TRBV6-4 to TRBJ1-5; a weak D match, TRBD1 (5 bases). From germline, CDR1 is MRHNA and CDR2 SNTAGT. V was trimmed by 4 bases and J by 4 bases, leaving 8 bases between them. CDR3 size: 13 residues. The CDR3, as DNA: TGTGCCAGCAGTGTGACAGAGAATCAGCCCCAGCATTTT. Translating gives CASSVTENQPQHF.

This clone was seen more than once but under ten times. This chain uses TRBV19 with TRBJ1-1, with 7 nucleotides matching TRBD1. CDR1 and CDR2 (germline): LNHDA, SQIVND (reference sequence). This CDR3 has 13 residues. After removal of 6 bases from V and 9 bases from J, the junction contained 10 bases not matched to a gene. CDR3 sequence: CASSPLSGQQAFF. CDR3 sequence (DNA): TGTGCCAGTAGCCCCCTGTCGGGACAGCAAGCTTTCTTT.

V and J are TRBV7-2 and TRBJ2-1, with a weak D call TRBD2 (5 bases). This CDR3 is built from 15 residues. Per the germline V gene, CDR1 is SGHTA and CDR2 is FQGNSA. V was clipped by 6 bases and J by 0 bases, with 12 bases between them. The CDR3 here is CASSWTFGSYNEQFF. CDR3 in DNA: TGTGCCAGCAGTTGGACTTTCGGCTCCTACAATGAGCAGTTCTTC.

The chain joins TRBV6-6 to TRBJ1-5; 7 bases match TRBD1. This CDR3 region has 14 residues. The junction had 9 bases not matched to a gene; V was cut back by 2 bases and J by 11 bases. Germline-derived CDR1 and CDR2 are MNHNY and SVGAGI (reference sequence). CDR3 nucleotides: TGTGCCAGCAGTTACGGGACAGATTATAGGTCCCAGCATTTT. The encoded protein is CASSYGTDYRSQHF.

The rearrangement links TRBV5-4 to TRBJ2-2, with TRBD2 matching over 10 bases. With 7 bases clipped from V and 4 bases from J, the junction kept 7 bases outside the gene matches. In germline, CDR1 is SGHNT, CDR2 YYREEE (reference sequence). The CDR3 covers 15 residues. DNA for the CDR3: TGTGCCAGCCGCCGAGCGGGAGGGCCCACCGGGGAGCTGTTTTTT. Translating gives CASRRAGGPTGELFF.

This clone appeared once. The chain carries TRBV5-1 and TRBJ2-3; D is perhaps TRBD2 (6 bases). Between the trimmed V and J ends, which lost 0 bases and 9 bases, there was a span of 17 bases. This CDR3 is 15 amino acids long. In germline, CDR1 is SGHRS, CDR2 YFSETQ. The CDR3 sequence: CASSLGPLSGGTQYF. CDR3 sequence (DNA): TGCGCCAGCAGCTTGGGACCCCTTTCTGGGGGGACGCAGTATTTT.

This clone was counted a few times. The chain combines TRBV7-3 with TRBJ2-2, with 9 bases lining up with TRBD1. V trimming: 5 bases; J trimming: 6 bases; junction bases outside the gene matches: 7. The V gene's germline CDR1 is SGHTA and CDR2 FQGTGA. CDR3 length: 15 residues. Here the CDR3 DNA reads TGTGCCAGCAGCAAGGGACAGGGTAGCCCCGGGGAGCTGTTTTTT. This sequence encodes CASSKGQGSPGELFF. The full variable domain, rest sourced from reference TRBV7-3 and TRBJ2-2, is GAGVSQTPSNKVTEKGKYVELRCDPISGHTALYWYRQSLGQGPEFLIYFQGTGAADDSGLPNDRFFAVRPEGSVSTLKIQRTERGDSAVYLCASSKGQGSPGELFFGEGSRLTVL.

V usage is TRBV5-1 and J usage is TRBJ2-7; 12 bases fit TRBD2. Per germline, CDR1 SGHRS and CDR2 YFSETQ. With V trimmed by 4 bases and J by 3 bases, 11 bases remained unmatched. The CDR3 is 17 amino acids. Written as DNA, the CDR3 is TGCGCCAGCAGCCTTCGAAAGACTAGCGGGAGTTTCTACGAGCAGTACTTC. It specifies CASSLRKTSGSFYEQYF.

V usage is TRBV25-1 and J usage is TRBJ1-1; D is undetermined. Germline V CDR1 and CDR2: MGHDK, SYGVNS. The V end was cut by 5 bases, the J end by 7 bases, with 8 bases between. This CDR3 spans 11 amino acids. The CDR3 sequence: CASSNEFEAFF. CDR3 sequence (DNA): TGTGCCAGCAGTAATGAGTTTGAAGCTTTCTTT.